This TCR beta chain was identified in a study of T cells in Graves' hyperthyroidism and ophthalmopathy. Study-wide results and caveats: A model built on 13 V-J features separated ophthalmopathy from stable hyperthyroidism. The model foresaw ophthalmopathy a median roughly 6 months prior to onset.

TCR beta CDR3 regions were amplified from RNA transcripts. The primer set for the first-round RT-PCR of the TCR CDR3 was HTBI. TCRdb independently ran MiXCR on the multiplex PCR reads; one entry per CDR3 protein. Of fewer than 500,000 distinct CDR3 sequences listed, roughly 14% are singletons. This clonotype was picked up many times. Its target is not known. V gave up 2 bases and J gave up 1 base, with 11 bases separating them. The CDR3 has 16 residues. The germline CDR1 and CDR2 sequences are SNHLY and FYNNEI. The chain combines TRBV2 with TRBJ2-2; D is perhaps TRBD1 (6 bases). The TCR originated in a man aged 30-40 years with Graves' hyperthyroidism that later progressed to Graves' ophthalmopathy. The sequenced sample consisted of blood. In DNA form, the CDR3 reads TGTGCCAGCAGTGAAATGAGGGGGAGGAACACCGGGGAGCTGTTTTTT. This translates into CASSEMRGRNTGELFF.